This T cell receptor (beta chain) was recorded in a study of blood T cell repertoires in COVID-19. The CDR3 consists of 15 residues. Germline loops: CDR1 SGHAT, CDR2 FQNNGV. V gave up 3 bases and J gave up 3 bases, with 13 bases separating them. Source study methods: Cell counts per sample came from amplifying reference gene primers. Produced via immunoSEQ multiplex PCR; TCRdb's table is partial and in-frame only. V and J calls and clone size come straight from that table; D and trimming were deduced from the DNA. The sample consists of about 250,000 clones, around 80% of them appearing once. V usage is TRBV11-2 and J usage is TRBJ2-3; possible D gene TRBD1, 6 bases. This clonotype originated in a human donor in a cohort sampled during active COVID-19. The sample consisted of peripheral blood. The CDR3 nucleotides read TGTGCCAGCAGCTTGCAGGGGCTTGGGACAGATACGCAGTATTTT. Translated: CASSLQGLGTDTQYF.